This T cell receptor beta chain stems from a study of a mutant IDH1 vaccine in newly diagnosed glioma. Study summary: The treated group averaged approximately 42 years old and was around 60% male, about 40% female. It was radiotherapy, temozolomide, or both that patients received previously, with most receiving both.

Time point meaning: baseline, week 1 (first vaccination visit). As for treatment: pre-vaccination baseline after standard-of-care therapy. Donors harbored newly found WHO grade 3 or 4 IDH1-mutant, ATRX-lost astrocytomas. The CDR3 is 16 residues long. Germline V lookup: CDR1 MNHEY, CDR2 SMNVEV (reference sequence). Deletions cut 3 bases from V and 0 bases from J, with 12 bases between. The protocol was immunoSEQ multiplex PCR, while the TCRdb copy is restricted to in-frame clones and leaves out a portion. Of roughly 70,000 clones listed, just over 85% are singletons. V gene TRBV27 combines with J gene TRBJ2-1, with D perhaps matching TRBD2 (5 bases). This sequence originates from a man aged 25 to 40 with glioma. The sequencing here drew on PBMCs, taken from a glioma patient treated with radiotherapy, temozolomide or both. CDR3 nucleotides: TGTGCCAGCAGTTTGCTACAGAGGGCCTCCTACAATGAGCAGTTCTTC. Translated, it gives CASSLLQRASYNEQFF.